The 25 T cell receptor beta chains in this list originate from one sample, sequenced in a study of blood T cell repertoires in COVID-19 (dated by TCRdb to 2019 to 2021). Library generation was performed with the immunoSEQ multiplex PCR assay. The clones in this table, taken by TCRdb from immuneACCESS, are in-frame only. Not every clone is retained; where verified, under half of the shortfall comes from an unresolved V gene, and the cause of the rest is unknown. The sample yields about 120,000 clones; about 79% were counted once. The ten largest clones represent about 40% of the sample. Sequenced sample: peripheral blood. These receptors were collected from a man aged 35-49 years with active or convalescent COVID-19.

The J gene is TRBJ2-5, the V gene TRBV19, with 7 bases lining up with TRBD1. V trimming: 4 bases; J trimming: 1 base; junction bases outside the gene matches: 15. Looked up from germline, CDR1 is LNHDA and CDR2 is SQIVND (reference sequence). This CDR3 contains 18 residues. CDR3 region: CASSTPGQNFISQETQYF. The CDR3 coding sequence is TGTGCCAGTAGTACCCCGGGACAGAACTTTATCTCCCAAGAGACCCAGTACTTC.

The J gene is TRBJ1-5, the V gene TRBV12-3 or TRBV12-4; 7 nucleotides agree with TRBD1. After removal of 9 bases from V and 4 bases from J, the junction contained 6 bases not matched to a gene. CDR3 length equals 13 residues. CDR3 in amino acids: CASTGQTNQPQHF. CDR3 bases: TGTGCCAGTACGGGACAGACAAATCAGCCCCAGCATTTT.

V is TRBV5-1 and J is TRBJ1-4, with TRBD1 matching over 7 bases. This CDR3 contains 16 residues. V shed 1 base and J 2 bases; nucleotides not matched to a gene: 5. Germline loops: CDR1 SGHRS, CDR2 YFSETQ. The CDR3 sequence: CASSLFGTATNEKLFF. In DNA form, the CDR3 reads TGCGCCAGCAGCTTGTTCGGGACAGCTACTAATGAAAAACTGTTTTTT.

The chain joins TRBV30 to TRBJ2-3, with D maybe TRBD2 (5 bases). CDR1 and CDR2 from the germline V gene are GTSNPN and SVGIG (reference sequence). Trimming shortened V by 8 bases and J by 2 bases, and 17 bases separated the two germline ends. The CDR3 extends over 14 amino acids. The CDR3 here is CAGNGGFVTDTQYF. CDR3 DNA sequence: TGTGCCGGCAATGGAGGCTTCGTCACAGATACGCAGTATTTT.

In this sample, this clone turned up once. The chain employs TRBV6-5 and TRBJ2-2; D is ambiguous. V lost 7 bases and J 1 base, leaving 13 bases between the germline ends. Germline V gene sequence: CDR1 MNHEY, CDR2 SVGAGI. This CDR3 contains 15 residues. CDR3 protein: CASTSRPMNTGELFF. CDR3 bases: TGTGCCAGCACCTCGCGCCCAATGAACACCGGGGAGCTGTTTTTT.

The rearrangement uses TRBV7-2 and TRBJ1-1; D possibly corresponds to TRBD1 (5 bases). Germline CDR1 SGHTA, CDR2 FQGNSA. The CDR3 has 15 amino acids. Trimming left V 4 bases short and J 1 base short, with 13 bases between. The CDR3 region is CASSSVGGWNTEAFF. In DNA form, the CDR3 reads TGTGCCAGCAGCTCCGTCGGGGGTTGGAACACTGAAGCTTTCTTT.

The chain recombines TRBV7-2 with TRBJ2-7, with 8 bases lining up with TRBD1. Unmatched junction bases numbered 12, after V lost 6 bases and J lost 5 bases. CDR1 SGHTA and CDR2 FQGNSA come from the germline V gene. The length of the CDR3 is 15 residues. The CDR3 spells CASRAPGQVFHEQYF. The CDR3 DNA follows: TGTGCCAGCAGAGCCCCGGGACAGGTATTCCACGAGCAGTACTTC.

This clone was counted a single time. V is TRBV6-5 and J is TRBJ1-2; TRBD1 aligns across 7 bases. Germline V CDR1 and CDR2: MNHEY, SVGAGI. The CDR3 consists of 14 residues. With V trimmed by 8 bases and J by 7 bases, 13 bases remained unmatched. CDR3 region: CASALVEGAFGYTF. CDR3 in DNA: TGTGCCAGCGCTTTGGTGGAGGGGGCGTTTGGCTACACCTTC.

This chain connects TRBV7-2 to TRBJ1-4; 7 positions agree with TRBD1. This CDR3 region has 19 residues. V trimming: 2 bases; J trimming: 4 bases; junction bases outside the gene matches: 16. The germline CDR1 and CDR2 sequences are SGHTA and FQGNSA. The CDR3 region is CASSLSFRVGTAINEKLFF. CDR3 bases: TGTGCCAGCAGCTTATCGTTCCGGGTCGGGACAGCGATTAATGAAAAACTGTTTTTT.

The chain recombines TRBV3-1 (or the pseudogene TRBV3-2) with TRBJ2-4; TRBD1 might be the D (6 bases). The germline V gene has CDR1 LGHDT and CDR2 YNNKEL (reference sequence). The germline V and J ends were trimmed by 4 bases and 8 bases, with 12 bases remaining between them. CDR3 length: 13 amino acids. CDR3 in amino acids: CASSRDMVDIQYF. CDR3 DNA: TGTGCCAGCAGCCGGGACATGGTGGACATTCAGTACTTC.

The gene calls are TRBV5-4 and TRBJ2-5; D is possibly TRBD2 (7 bases). The CDR3 has 15 amino acids. In germline, CDR1 is SGHNT, CDR2 YYREEE (reference sequence). V was clipped by 0 bases and J by 5 bases, with 14 bases between them. The CDR3 protein is CASSLATGGAETQYF. CDR3 coding DNA: TGTGCCAGCAGCTTGGCTACGGGGGGCGCGGAGACCCAGTACTTC.

V usage is TRBV9 and J usage is TRBJ1-2; 10 positions agree with TRBD1. V shed 5 bases, J shed 4 bases, and the junction held 17 bases outside the gene matches. The CDR3 totals 18 residues. Germline V gives CDR1 SGDLS, CDR2 YYNGEE. The chain's CDR3 is CASRIYLRTGGFLYGYTF. Here the CDR3 DNA reads TGTGCCAGCAGAATATACTTACGGACAGGGGGATTCCTCTATGGCTACACCTTC.

The chain joins TRBV19 to TRBJ1-2; TRBD1 matches 10 bases. Germline trimming cut 6 bases from V and 0 bases from J; bases unmatched to any gene: 4. This CDR3 comprises 15 residues. Germline CDR1 and CDR2: LNHDA and SQIVND (reference sequence). The CDR3 nucleotides are TGTGCCAGTAGCAGGACAGGGGGAGCTAACTATGGCTACACCTTC. Translation: CASSRTGGANYGYTF.

V and J are TRBV4-3 and TRBJ2-3, with a tentative D call TRBD2 (6 bases). Germline assignment: CDR1 LGHNA and CDR2 YSLEER. The CDR3 loop spans 13 amino acids. V lost 1 base to trimming and J lost 6 bases, with 8 bases between them. CDR3 nucleotide sequence: TGCGCCAGCAGCCAAGGACGGGGGGATACGCAGTATTTT. This codes for CASSQGRGDTQYF.

V usage is TRBV10-2 and J usage is TRBJ1-1; TRBD1 matches at 10 bases. This CDR3 contains 14 residues. The V segment lost 6 bases and the J segment 5 bases; nucleotides outside the gene matches: 6. Germline values: CDR1 WSHSY, CDR2 SAAADI. As DNA, the CDR3 is TGCGCCAGCAGGGACAGGGGGGAGTTGACTGAAGCTTTCTTT. Its translation is CASRDRGELTEAFF.

In this sample, this clone turned up once. The chain recombines TRBV29-1 with TRBJ1-2; 8 positions match TRBD1. The ends lost 6 bases at V and 1 base at J; junction bases unmatched: 7. The CDR3 is 14 residues long. Germline V gene data show CDR1 as SQVTM and CDR2 as ANQGSEA. The CDR3 DNA is TGCAGCGTAACACAGGGGGGAAATAACTATGGCTACACCTTC. Amino acids: CSVTQGGNNYGYTF. Together with reference TRBV29-1 and TRBJ1-2, the CDR3 gives the full variable domain: SAVISQKPSRDICQRGTSLTIQCQVDSQVTMMFWYRQQPGQSLTLIATANQGSEATYESGFVIDKFPISRPNLTFSTLTVSNMSPEDSSIYLCSVTQGGNNYGYTFGSGTRLTVV.

The chain employs TRBV7-2 and TRBJ1-6, with a weak D call TRBD1 (6 bases). CDR1 and CDR2 from the germline V gene are SGHTA and FQGNSA. Between the trimmed V and J ends, which lost 3 bases and 14 bases, there was a span of 14 bases. The length of the CDR3 is 13 residues. The CDR3 nucleotides are TGTGCCAGCAGCTTCACTCGGGGGGACACCCTCCACTTT. Translating gives CASSFTRGDTLHF.

The rearrangement joins TRBV30 to TRBJ1-5, with 7 positions matching TRBD1. The CDR3 length is 15 residues. Per germline, CDR1 GTSNPN and CDR2 SVGIG (reference sequence). The ends lost 3 bases at V and 3 bases at J; junction bases unmatched: 8. The CDR3 spells CAWSNPGQNNQPQHF. DNA for the CDR3: TGTGCCTGGAGCAATCCGGGACAGAACAATCAGCCCCAGCATTTT.

The chain carries TRBV6-2 or TRBV6-3 and TRBJ1-2, with 7 bases fitting TRBD1. CDR3 length: 15 residues. Germline loops: CDR1 MNHEY, CDR2 SVGEGT. V was clipped by 6 bases and J by 3 bases; unmatched bases: 10. CDR3 protein: CASSPRGTAYYGYTF. CDR3 DNA: TGTGCCAGCAGCCCCCGTGGGACAGCTTACTATGGCTACACCTTC.

This rearrangement joins TRBV7-9 to TRBJ1-2, with 8 bases lining up with TRBD1. This CDR3 has 14 amino acids. V was pared by 5 bases and J by 4 bases, with 6 bases of the junction left unmatched. The germline V gene encodes CDR1 SEHNR and CDR2 FQNEAQ (reference sequence). The CDR3 loop reads CASSRGQAVYGYTF. CDR3 coding DNA: TGTGCCAGCAGCCGGGGACAGGCAGTCTATGGCTACACCTTC.

The gene calls are TRBV6-2 or TRBV6-3 and TRBJ1-2; D is ambiguous. Looked up from germline, CDR1 is MNHEY and CDR2 is SVGEGT. The CDR3 is made up of 15 amino acids. V lost 6 bases to trimming and J lost 6 bases, with 20 bases between them. CDR3 amino acids: CASSPRSGVSNGYTF. DNA of the CDR3: TGTGCCAGCAGCCCAAGGAGCGGTGTGTCAAATGGCTACACCTTC.

This clone has a handful of counts. This chain uses TRBV14 with TRBJ1-1, with TRBD1 identical over 8 bases. There are 14 residues in the CDR3. V trimming: 7 bases; J trimming: 4 bases; junction bases outside the gene matches: 8. Looked up from germline, CDR1 is SGHDN and CDR2 is FVKESK. The CDR3 bases are TGTGCCAGCACCCCAGGGGGCCGGGTCACTGAAGCTTTCTTT. It codes for CASTPGGRVTEAFF.

This clone appeared a few times. V gene TRBV12-3 or TRBV12-4 combines with J gene TRBJ1-1; the match to TRBD1 covers 7 bases. The CDR3 is 13 residues long. V was pared by 5 bases and J by 3 bases, with 3 bases of the junction left unmatched. DNA of the CDR3: TGTGCCAGCAGTCTAACAGGGGACACTGAAGCTTTCTTT. Amino acids: CASSLTGDTEAFF.

The chain employs TRBV28 and TRBJ1-1; tentative D call: TRBD1 (6 bases). Trimming removed 8 bases at V and 2 bases at J, with 15 bases between. Per germline, CDR1 MDHEN and CDR2 SYDVKM. There are 14 residues in the CDR3. The CDR3 loop reads CASFTGTHNTEAFF. DNA for the CDR3: TGTGCCAGCTTCACCGGGACACATAACACTGAAGCTTTCTTT.

In DNA, the CDR3 is TGTGCCAGCAGTGAATGGACATTTGACACCGGGGAGCTGTTTTTT. It yields the protein CASSEWTFDTGELFF. The chain uses TRBV6-1 and TRBJ2-2; tentative D call: TRBD1 (5 bases). Per germline, CDR1 MNHNS and CDR2 SASEGT. Trimming cost V 2 bases and J 3 bases, with 10 bases left between them. This CDR3 has 15 residues.